The rows below give T cell receptor beta chains drawn from one sample of a study of T-cell memory formation after mild COVID-19. MiXCR, applied by TCRdb to the 5' RACE reads, yields one record per CDR3 protein. Among some 450,000 distinct CDR3 sequences listed, about 19% were seen once. Sequenced: PBMCs or a T cell subset sorted from them (not recorded which). The receptors shown here come from an adult woman who had mild COVID-19 (a few samples of this study predate the infection). Cell type and time point are not known. The CDR3 runs from the conserved cysteine through the conserved F or W. Fields, in order: CDR3 protein, CDR3 DNA, V gene, clone size, D gene, J gene. The D gene is left open where the match is weak. Rows may omit the clone size; those that give it use once, few, many or a size class.

CDR3: CSAILAGGHSSTDTQYF
DNA: TGCAGTGCTATCCTAGCGGGAGGCCATTCTAGCACAGATACGCAGTATTTT
V: TRBV20-1
size: few
D: TRBD2
J: TRBJ2-3

CDR3: CASSLGFRATEAFF
DNA: TGTGCCAGCAGCTTAGGCTTCAGGGCCACTGAAGCTTTCTTT
V: TRBV7-2
size: few
D: -
J: TRBJ1-1

CDR3: CASRPTGGDTGELFF
DNA: TGTGCCAGCAGACCGACAGGGGGGGACACCGGGGAGCTGTTTTTT
V: TRBV27
size: -
D: TRBD1
J: TRBJ2-2

CDR3: CASSVGEGRSNSPLHF
DNA: TGTGCCAGCAGCGTAGGTGAGGGGCGTAGTAATTCACCCCTCCACTTT
V: TRBV9
size: -
D: -
J: TRBJ1-6

CDR3: CASSKTSTGNEQYF
DNA: TGTGCCAGTAGCAAAACTTCGACAGGGAACGAGCAGTACTTC
V: TRBV19
size: once
D: TRBD1
J: TRBJ2-7

CDR3: CASSARPDLGATNYGYTF
DNA: TGTGCCAGCAGCGCTCGTCCCGACCTGGGAGCGACTAACTATGGCTACACCTTC
V: TRBV14
size: few
D: -
J: TRBJ1-2

CDR3: CASRPGQGSYTF
DNA: TGTGCCAGCAGACCGGGACAGGGGTCCTACACCTTC
V: TRBV12-3/TRBV12-4
size: -
D: TRBD1
J: TRBJ1-2

CDR3: CASSPRQAYEQYF
DNA: TGTGCCAGCTCACCACGCCAGGCCTACGAGCAGTACTTC
V: TRBV18
size: -
D: -
J: TRBJ2-7

CDR3: CASSLPLLAGAGNTIYF
DNA: TGTGCCAGCAGCTTACCGCTTTTAGCTGGAGCTGGAAACACCATATATTTT
V: TRBV7-8
size: -
D: -
J: TRBJ1-3

CDR3: CSACHSGGADDEQYF
DNA: TGCAGTGCCTGCCACAGCGGGGGGGCTGACGACGAGCAGTACTTC
V: TRBV20-1
size: many
D: TRBD2
J: TRBJ2-7

CDR3: CSALTHGGYNSPLHF
DNA: TGCAGTGCTCTCACCCACGGGGGCTATAATTCACCCCTCCACTTT
V: TRBV20-1
size: -
D: -
J: TRBJ1-6

CDR3: CASSSLPMGPDGNTIYF
DNA: TGTGCCAGCAGCTCCCTACCTATGGGGCCGGATGGAAACACCATATATTTT
V: TRBV7-6
size: -
D: -
J: TRBJ1-3

CDR3: CATSDPGQRSGANVLTF
DNA: TGTGCCACCAGTGACCCGGGACAGAGATCTGGGGCCAACGTCCTGACTTTC
V: TRBV24-1
size: -
D: TRBD1
J: TRBJ2-6

CDR3: CASSSRQGARTEAFF
DNA: TGCGCCAGCAGCTCCCGACAGGGGGCGCGCACTGAAGCTTTCTTT
V: TRBV4-1
size: once
D: TRBD1
J: TRBJ1-1

CDR3: CASGRAPGANVLTF
DNA: TGTGCCAGCGGCAGGGCCCCTGGGGCCAACGTCCTGACTTTC
V: TRBV12-3/TRBV12-4
size: -
D: -
J: TRBJ2-6

CDR3: CSARDLRGEGYGYTF
DNA: TGCAGTGCTAGAGATCTTCGGGGGGAGGGCTATGGCTACACCTTC
V: TRBV20-1
size: few
D: -
J: TRBJ1-2

CDR3: CASSLRAEAEETQYF
DNA: TGTGCCAGCAGCTTACGGGCAGAGGCCGAAGAGACCCAGTACTTC
V: TRBV7-9
size: -
D: -
J: TRBJ2-5

CDR3: CASSFQAGGRSYTF
DNA: TGTGCCAGCAGCTTTCAAGCGGGTGGTAGGAGCTACACCTTC
V: TRBV7-2
size: -
D: -
J: TRBJ1-2

CDR3: CASSYGTGGRTSAEQYF
DNA: TGTGCCAGCAGTTACGGCACGGGGGGGCGAACGTCCGCTGAGCAGTACTTC
V: TRBV6-6
size: few
D: TRBD2
J: TRBJ2-7

CDR3: CASSRGQANSGNTIYF
DNA: TGCGCCAGCAGCCGGGGACAGGCCAACTCTGGAAACACCATATATTTT
V: TRBV5-1
size: -
D: TRBD1
J: TRBJ1-3

CDR3: CASSAGLRTDTQYF
DNA: TGTGCCAGCTCGGCTGGTCTTCGCACAGATACGCAGTATTTT
V: TRBV18
size: -
D: -
J: TRBJ2-3

CDR3: CASSPPTEEETQYF
DNA: TGTGCCAGCAGCCCTCCGACAGAAGAAGAGACCCAGTACTTC
V: TRBV7-9
size: -
D: -
J: TRBJ2-5

CDR3: CASSLNSGTGVYEQYF
DNA: TGCGCCAGCAGCCTCAACTCCGGGACAGGAGTCTACGAGCAGTACTTC
V: TRBV5-1
size: -
D: TRBD1
J: TRBJ2-7

CDR3: CASSPAGWDEQYF
DNA: TGTGCCAGCAGTCCCGCGGGGTGGGACGAGCAGTACTTC
V: TRBV27
size: -
D: -
J: TRBJ2-7

CDR3: CASSLGIPAPYEQYF
DNA: TGTGCCAGCAGCTTAGGTATTCCGGCCCCCTACGAGCAGTACTTC
V: TRBV7-9
size: few
D: -
J: TRBJ2-7

CDR3: CASSPQGRVPGELFF
DNA: TGTGCCAGCAGCCCACAGGGGCGGGTCCCCGGGGAGCTGTTTTTT
V: TRBV7-9
size: few
D: TRBD1
J: TRBJ2-2

CDR3: CASSLRDRETDTQYF
DNA: TGTGCCAGCAGTTTGCGGGACAGGGAGACAGATACGCAGTATTTT
V: TRBV12-3/TRBV12-4
size: -
D: TRBD1
J: TRBJ2-3